These T cell receptor beta chains were read from a single sample in a study of breast tumors, draining lymph nodes, adjacent tissues. One entry per CDR3 protein, called by TCRdb with MiXCR from the multiplex PCR reads. In the table there are approximately 210,000 distinct CDR3 sequences, less than 45% of which are singletons. The source material was axillary lymph node tissue. The receptors stem from a female donor with breast cancer. Some clones in this sample may be carry-over from other donors' samples. CDR3s include the opening cysteine and the closing phenylalanine or tryptophan.

j_call: TRBJ2-1
v_call: TRBV2
cdr3_aa: CASRMTSGLYNEQFF

j_call: TRBJ2-2
v_call: TRBV5-1
cdr3_aa: CASSPGTRNTGELFF

j_call: TRBJ2-2
v_call: TRBV25-1
cdr3_aa: CAASGLAETTGELFF

j_call: TRBJ1-2
v_call: TRBV5-6
cdr3_aa: CASSWGRGAYGYTF

j_call: TRBJ2-7
v_call: TRBV20-1
cdr3_aa: CSASASSGTYEQYF

j_call: TRBJ2-1
v_call: TRBV19
cdr3_aa: CASRTSGGAPIEQFF

j_call: TRBJ2-3
v_call: TRBV2
cdr3_aa: CASSASGLAGGPTGAQYF

j_call: TRBJ2-5
v_call: TRBV5-6
cdr3_aa: CASSLVGDPPKETQYF

j_call: TRBJ2-6
v_call: TRBV14
cdr3_aa: CASRSTGLGANVLTF

j_call: TRBJ2-1
v_call: TRBV11-2
cdr3_aa: CASSLDSSGGAFEQFF

j_call: TRBJ1-4
v_call: TRBV20-1
cdr3_aa: CSAREQGGVEKLFF

j_call: TRBJ2-3
v_call: TRBV7-8
cdr3_aa: CASRGRDRVADTQYF

j_call: TRBJ2-7
v_call: TRBV15
cdr3_aa: CARSASGAPYEQYF

j_call: TRBJ1-1
v_call: TRBV19
cdr3_aa: CASSRGGENTEAFF

j_call: TRBJ2-5
v_call: TRBV2
cdr3_aa: CASSSTGPRETQYF

j_call: TRBJ1-5
v_call: TRBV27
cdr3_aa: CASSLGPGNQPQHF

j_call: TRBJ2-1
v_call: TRBV9
cdr3_aa: CASGVSGTSNYNEQFF

j_call: TRBJ2-7
v_call: TRBV5-1
cdr3_aa: CASRSGVEQYF

j_call: TRBJ2-3
v_call: TRBV12-3/TRBV12-4
cdr3_aa: CASSQFTDTQYF

j_call: TRBJ1-3
v_call: TRBV7-9
cdr3_aa: CASSLDGLISGNTIYF